The entry that follows covers one T cell receptor (beta chain) sequence. The antigen is undetermined. The protocol was immunoSEQ multiplex PCR, while the TCRdb copy is restricted to in-frame clones and leaves out a portion. The sample carries some 25,000 clones, around 86% recorded once. The entry originates in a study of OX40 agonist ivuxolimab in advanced cancers. Study conclusions and caveats: Expanded clones were, on average, more numerous among CD8+ T cells than CD4+.

Individuals having autoimmune disease history or systemic immunosuppression were not enrolled. Germline V gene data show CDR1 as MNHNS and CDR2 as SASEGT. V lost 3 bases and J lost 1; bases outside the gene matches: 2. The CDR3 runs to 14 residues. This specimen consisted of CD4+ or CD8+ T cells sorted from blood, obtained in a trial of the OX40 agonist ivuxolimab. The rearrangement joins TRBV6-1 to TRBJ1-1; the match to TRBD1 covers 7 bases. The receptor was isolated from an adult with an advanced solid tumor such as melanoma, head and neck, liver or kidney cancer. This CDR3 reads CASSDRGRNTEAFF. CDR3 DNA sequence: TGTGCCAGCAGTGACAGGGGGAGGAACACTGAAGCTTTCTTT.